This T cell receptor beta chain is drawn from a study of T cells in tuberculosis (dated by TCRdb to the late 2010s). Broadly, across the study: To characterize T cells specific for the mycobacterial lipid antigen glucose monomycolate (GMM), the study used CD1B tetramers together with high-throughput TCR immunosequencing. IGRA-negative adolescents, IGRA-positive adolescents with latent tuberculosis and adults with active tuberculosis, roughly ten per group, were compared in a South African clinical cohort.

CDR1 and CDR2 are read off the germline V gene as LGHNT and FRNRAP. Its CDR3 holds 16 amino acids, cysteine through phenylalanine. This entry keeps only the CDR3 DNA: 48 bases, framed from base 1. From V the trimming removes 0 bases and from J it removes 10 bases, while the gene matches leave 9 bases of the junction unaccounted for. For this clone: Its recognized antigen is unknown. Base qualities are not recorded, but no much larger clone differs from it by a single base.

At study entry, a tuberculin skin test and the QuantiFERON-TB GOLD In-Tube IGRA were used to screen adolescents for latent tuberculosis infection. Immunosequencing was performed on unsorted cryopreserved PBMC and covered 110,000 or so T cells per clinical donor on average. Eleven high schools in the Worcester region of the Western Cape, South Africa, served as enrollment sites for adolescents aged 12 to 18 years. Ten M. tuberculosis-infected and roughly 10 uninfected adolescents were selected with matching for age and sex. Adolescent PBMC were isolated from freshly drawn heparinized blood by density centrifugation and cryopreserved. TCR libraries were generated with the immunoSEQ multiplex PCR assay, using TCR-beta and/or TCR-alpha/delta assays for each sample. Amplified TCR libraries were sequenced on the Illumina high-throughput platform. The authors processed their data as follows. Clustering and dimensionality reduction relied on pairwise TCRdist distances among GMM-specific receptors from T cells that were either sorted ex vivo or expanded in vitro. Each clinical repertoire received a mean NN-distance score, defined as the average TCRdist to the nearest 10% of tetramer-positive reference sequences. GEM TCR motif frequency was calculated as the fraction of unique TCRs that matched known GEM sequences in V/J usage and CDR3 length. Active tuberculosis was classified by linear discriminant analysis with leave-one-out cross-validation, implemented in scikit-learn. Here the immuneACCESS table is served through TCRdb, limited to in-frame sequences with V and J called. Missing clones are a known gap in these copies; in checked studies unresolved V genes cover under half, and the rest lacks a known reason. Clonal size and the V and J genes are those of that table, whereas D and trimming came from the DNA. Present in this sample are tens of thousands of clones, roughly 96% of which were seen just once. The leading ten clones occupy 3.6% of the sample.

Results the study describes overall, beyond this receptor: A classifier using the diverse GMM-specific repertoire reached roughly 89% accuracy (AUROC roughly 0.92), compared with about 63% accuracy using GEM motif frequencies. Clinical samples were chosen by availability of cryopreserved specimens, and active tuberculosis cases were adults while controls were adolescents. Smaller NN-distances were partly driven by shorter CDR3-alpha lengths in active tuberculosis patients, and statistical significance was not reached for the TCR-beta difference. Compared with IGRA-negative controls, TCR-alpha repertoires from active tuberculosis had smaller mean NN-distances to GMM-specific TCRs, which suggests that these TCRs underwent clonal expansion.

The TCR was taken from a donor between 10 and 35 years old with latent tuberculosis or without tuberculosis infection. Specimen: PBMCs. The chain was built from TRBV12-5 and TRBJ2-1, with 10 central nucleotides matching TRBD2. The CDR3 amino acid sequence is: CASGLVLSGGAVEQFF. At the DNA level, the sequence is TGTGCTAGTGGTTTGGTACTAAGCGGGGGGGCCGTCGAGCAGTTCTTC.